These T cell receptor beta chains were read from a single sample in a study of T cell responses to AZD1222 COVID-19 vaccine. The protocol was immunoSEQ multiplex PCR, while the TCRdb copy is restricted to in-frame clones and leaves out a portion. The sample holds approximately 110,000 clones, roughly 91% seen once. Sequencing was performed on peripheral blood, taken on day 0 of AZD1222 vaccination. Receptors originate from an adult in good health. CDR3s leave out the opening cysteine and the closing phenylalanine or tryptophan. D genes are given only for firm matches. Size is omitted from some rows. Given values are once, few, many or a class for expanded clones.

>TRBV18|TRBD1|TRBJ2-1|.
ASSPRTGQHNEQF
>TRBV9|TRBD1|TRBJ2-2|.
ASSTNTGTGIGGELF
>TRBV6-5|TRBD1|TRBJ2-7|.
ASHRGHEQY
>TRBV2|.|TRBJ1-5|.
ASRTTGYSNQPQH
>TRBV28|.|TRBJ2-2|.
ASSPVFTGELF
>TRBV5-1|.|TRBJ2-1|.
ASSGRNEQF
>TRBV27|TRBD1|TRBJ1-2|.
ASSSVRQGAGYGYT
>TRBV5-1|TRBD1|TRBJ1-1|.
ASSFTGEATEAF
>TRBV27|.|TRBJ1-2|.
ASSPLLLVDYGYT
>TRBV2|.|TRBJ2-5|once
ASSYQETQY
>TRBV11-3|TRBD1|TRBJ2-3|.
ASSLGGTVGTDTQY
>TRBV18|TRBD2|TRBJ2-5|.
ASSDTSGRETQY
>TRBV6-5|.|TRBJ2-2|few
ASRAVFHTGELF
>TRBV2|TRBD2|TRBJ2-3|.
ASRGSAGGPVQY
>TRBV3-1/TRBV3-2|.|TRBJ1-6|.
ASSPIITEYNSPLH
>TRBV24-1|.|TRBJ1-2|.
ATSDTGMRGYT
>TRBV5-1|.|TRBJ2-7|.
ASSLVVGSYEQY
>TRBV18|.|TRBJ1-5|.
ASSPPDGGQPQH
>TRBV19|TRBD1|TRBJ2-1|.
ASAGTGRGNEQF
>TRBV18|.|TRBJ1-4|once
ASSPGPVSGTNEKLF
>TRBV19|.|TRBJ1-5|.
ASTWSGVEGNQPQH
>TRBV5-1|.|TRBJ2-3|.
ASSSDKSTDTQY